Following are 21 T cell receptor beta chains from one sample sequenced in a study of T cells in women clearing cervical HPV infection. Only in-frame clones appear in the TCRdb table, and some are missing; sequencing was by immunoSEQ multiplex PCR. The sample totals 25,000 to 35,000 clones. The source material was blood buffy coat. The receptor set was obtained from a woman aged 18 to 75 with a cervical HPV16 infection that either progressed to CIN3+ or cleared (not recorded which).

A word on this clone: The sequence runs out 3 residues before the end of the CDR3; the remainder is reconstructed from the germline J gene. The chain carries TRBV30 and TRBJ2-5, with 9 bases lining up with TRBD2. Germline V lookup: CDR1 GTSNPN, CDR2 SVGIG (reference sequence). This CDR3 is built from 15 residues. The junction had 7 bases not matched to a gene; V was cut back by 0 bases and J by 5 bases. The part of the CDR3 DNA that was read is TGTGCCTGGAGTGTAGGTCTAGCGGGGATGGAGACC. This encodes CAWSVGLAGMET. The whole CDR3 sequence is CAWSVGLAGMETQYF.

CDR3 protein: CASSWLRDRLNEQFF. The sequenced CDR3 bases are TGTGCCAGCAGCTGGCTCCGGGACAGGCTCAATGAG. The chain has TRBV11-3 and TRBJ2-1; TRBD1 matches 8 bases. The read ends 3 residues shy of where the CDR3 ends; the end is completed using the germline J gene. CDR1 SGHNT and CDR2 YENEEA come from the germline V gene. The V segment lost 4 bases and the J segment 6 bases; nucleotides outside the gene matches: 8. This CDR3 spans 15 amino acids. Supplemented by reference TRBV11-3 and TRBJ2-1, the full variable domain reads EAGVVQSPRYKIIEKKQPVAFWCNPISGHNTLYWYLQNLGQGPELLIRYENEEAVDDSQLPKDRFSAERLKGVDSTLKIQPAELGDSAVYLCASSWLRDRLNEQFFGPGTRLTVL.

A remark on this clone: Sequencing ends 3 residues short of the CDR3 end; the germline J gene provides the rest. The genes are TRBV5-1 and TRBJ1-5, with 10 bases fitting TRBD1. CDR1 and CDR2 from the germline V gene are SGHRS and YFSETQ. The V gene end was trimmed by 0 bases and the J gene end by 4 bases; junction bases not matched to a gene: 7. This CDR3 comprises 17 residues. CDR3 loop: CASSLGGTGAINQPQHF. The CDR3 bases that were read are TGCGCCAGCAGCTTGGGCGGGACAGGGGCGATAAATCAGCCC.

On this clone: Read coverage stops 3 residues before the CDR3 terminus; the germline J gene supplies the remainder. V and J are TRBV6-2 or TRBV6-3 and TRBJ1-1, with TRBD1 matching over 7 bases. The germline CDR1 and CDR2 sequences are MNHEY and SVGEGT. The CDR3 runs to 12 residues. The trim removed 7 bases at V and 6 bases at J, leaving 5 bases unmatched. The covered CDR3 bases are TGTGCCAGCACCTTGGGACAGTCTGAA. Protein product: CASTLGQSE. The whole CDR3 is CASTLGQSEAFF.

A note on this clone: The CDR3 end falls 3 residues outside the read, so it is completed with the germline J gene. This rearrangement joins TRBV20-1 to TRBJ2-3, with 11 bases matching TRBD2. This CDR3 region has 14 residues. Germline values: CDR1 DFQATT, CDR2 SNEGSKA (reference sequence). The CDR3 reads CSATGTSGQETQYF. The CDR3 bases that were read are TGCAGTGCTACAGGGACTAGCGGCCAAGAGACG.

In regard to this clone: The read stops 3 residues short of the end of the CDR3; the missing end is completed from the germline J gene. This chain uses TRBV5-4 with TRBJ1-1, with D perhaps TRBD1 (5 bases). The V gene lost 4 bases and the J gene lost 6 bases, with 16 bases spanning the gap. From germline, CDR1 is SGHNT and CDR2 YYREEE (reference sequence). The CDR3 is made up of 14 amino acids. This chain's CDR3 is CASSPETVRAEAFF. The covered CDR3 bases are TGTGCCAGCAGCCCGGAGACAGTGAGAGCTGAA. Full variable domain (outside the CDR3, taken from reference TRBV5-4 and TRBJ1-1): ETGVTQSPTHLIKTRGQQVTLRCSSQSGHNTVSWYQQALGQGPQFIFQYYREEENGRGNFPPRFSGLQFPNYSSELNVNALELDDSALYLCASSPETVRAEAFFGQGTRLTVV.

This clone is medium-sized by frequency. The read gets to within 3 residues of the CDR3 end, and the germline J gene fills in the rest. The chain is built from TRBV7-2 and TRBJ1-5; D uncertain. Trimming left V 3 bases short and J 9 bases short, with 18 bases between. This CDR3 spans 15 amino acids. Germline CDR1 and CDR2: SGHTA and FQGNSA. CDR3 bases read: TGTGCCAGCAGCTTGGATTCGGGCCCCCGGGGGCCC. It yields the protein CASSLDSGPRGP. The entire CDR3 protein is CASSLDSGPRGPQHF.

As regards this clone: From the germline J gene comes the end of the CDR3, since the read stops 3 residues before it. The chain is built from TRBV7-9 and TRBJ2-1, with 9 bases fitting TRBD2. V trimming: 0 bases; J trimming: 8 bases; junction bases outside the gene matches: 5. CDR3 size: 15 residues. Germline V gene sequence: CDR1 SEHNR, CDR2 FQNEAQ (reference sequence). Here the CDR3 reads CASSLAVAGVDEQFF. The covered CDR3 bases are TGTGCCAGCAGCTTAGCGGTAGCGGGGGTGGATGAG.

Turning to this clone: The read ends 3 residues before the CDR3 terminus; that terminus is restored from the germline J gene. This chain connects TRBV18 to TRBJ2-1; TRBD2 matches 9 bases. J gave up 7 bases and V 2 bases, and 3 bases lay outside the gene matches. The germline CDR1 and CDR2 sequences are KGHSH and LQKENI. The CDR3 length is 14 residues. The CDR3 sequence is CASSPLGLANEQFF. The sequenced CDR3 bases are TGTGCCAGCTCACCATTAGGACTAGCGAATGAG.

Remarks on this clone: The read ends 3 residues early relative to the CDR3; the germline J gene fills the gap. The chain links TRBV12-3 or TRBV12-4 to TRBJ2-3, with 14 bases identical to TRBD2. The CDR3 is 15 residues long. V shed 4 bases, J shed 5 bases, and the junction held 2 bases outside the gene matches. CDR3 region: CASSSGTSGGDTQYF. CDR3 DNA (partial): TGTGCCAGCAGTTCCGGGACTAGCGGGGGAGATACG.

Of note for this clone: The read finishes 3 residues shy of the CDR3 end, and the germline J gene is used to complete it. V gene TRBV14 combines with J gene TRBJ1-1; D ambiguous. Germline CDR1 reads SGHDN; CDR2 reads FVKESK. The V end lost 0 bases, the J end lost 2 bases, and 16 bases lay between the germline ends. The CDR3 is 17 residues long. CDR3 sequence reads: CASSQEPPGRLNTEAFF. The covered CDR3 bases are TGTGCCAGCAGCCAAGAACCCCCGGGTAGGTTAAACACTGAA.

On this clone: From the germline J gene comes the end of the CDR3, since the read stops 3 residues before it. The gene calls are TRBV7-7 and TRBJ1-2; the D gene is possibly TRBD1 (5 bases). CDR1 is SSHAT and CDR2 is FNYEAQ in the germline V gene (reference sequence). The CDR3 is 13 residues long. The CDR3 bases that were read are TGTGCTAGCGGGGACTCGACGTACAATGAC. It translates to CASGDSTYND. The full CDR3 protein reads CASGDSTYNDYTF. The full variable domain, in which reference TRBV7-7 and TRBJ1-2 provide the parts outside the CDR3, is GAGVSQSPRYKVTKRGQDVTLRCDPISSHATLYWYQQALGQGPEFLTYFNYEAQPDKSGLPSDRFSAERPEGSISTLTIQRTEQRDSAMYRCASGDSTYNDYTFGSGTRLTVV.

A word on this clone: The sequence runs out 3 residues before the end of the CDR3; the remainder is reconstructed from the germline J gene. This rearrangement joins TRBV12-3 or TRBV12-4 to TRBJ1-1, with D tentatively TRBD1 (6 bases). The CDR3 is made up of 15 amino acids. Trimming left V 2 bases short and J 1 base short, with 11 bases between. The covered CDR3 bases are TGTGCCAGCAGTTTAAGGGGCAGGGGGAACACTGAA. Protein sequence: CASSLRGRGNTE. The whole CDR3 sequence reads CASSLRGRGNTEAFF.

As for this clone: The read falls 3 residues short of the CDR3 end, and the missing part is taken from the germline J gene. The V call is TRBV5-5, the J call TRBJ2-1; the D is unclear. The CDR3 totals 14 residues. Germline values: CDR1 SGHKS, CDR2 YYEKEE (reference sequence). V was pared by 6 bases and J by 4 bases, with 14 bases between. CDR3 sequence reads: CASTQGTVYNEQFF. Partial CDR3 DNA: TGTGCCAGCACCCAAGGAACAGTATACAATGAG.

About this clone: The read terminates 3 residues ahead of where the CDR3 ends, so the germline J gene completes it. The chain is built from TRBV7-6 and TRBJ2-7; 9 bases match TRBD1. CDR3 length equals 15 residues. Trimming cost V 0 bases and J 3 bases; bases outside gene matches: 3. CDR1 is SGHVS, CDR2 FNYEAQ, per germline. The CDR3 here is CASSLATGGIYEQYF. The sequenced part of the CDR3 DNA is TGTGCCAGCAGCTTAGCGACAGGGGGAATCTACGAG.

Regarding this clone: With the read ending 3 residues before the CDR3 end, the germline J gene is used to fill in that end. The gene calls are TRBV18 and TRBJ1-6; 7 nucleotides align to TRBD1. V lost 3 bases, J lost 8 bases, and 4 bases stayed unmatched. The CDR3 is made up of 14 amino acids. Germline V gives CDR1 KGHSH, CDR2 LQKENI. CDR3 amino acids: CASSPDRSYSPLHF. The part of the CDR3 DNA that was read is TGTGCCAGCTCACCGGACAGGAGTTATTCACCC.

Remarks on this clone: Read coverage stops 3 residues before the CDR3 terminus; the germline J gene supplies the remainder. The chain has TRBV5-1 and TRBJ2-5; weak D call: TRBD1 (5 bases). The V gene's germline CDR1 is SGHRS and CDR2 YFSETQ. This CDR3 is 13 amino acids long. Trimming pared 4 bases from V and 2 bases from J, leaving 9 bases between. Here the CDR3 reads CASSTQGQETQYF. The sequenced CDR3 bases are TGCGCCAGCAGCACTCAGGGTCAAGAGACC.

The covered CDR3 bases are TGTGCCAGCAGCTTTAACAGGGGGCGGGAGACG. It is translated as CASSFNRGRET. The complete CDR3 sequence is CASSFNRGRETQYF. The V gene is TRBV7-2, the J gene TRBJ2-3; 9 nucleotides match TRBD1. The read falls 3 residues short of the CDR3 end, and the missing part is taken from the germline J gene. The CDR3 spans 14 residues. Germline V CDR1 and CDR2: SGHTA, FQGNSA.

Points on this clone: Read sequence stops 3 residues before the CDR3 end, and the germline J gene provides the missing end. This rearrangement joins TRBV5-6 to TRBJ2-1; D gene ambiguous. The CDR3 is made up of 12 amino acids. Germline-derived CDR1 and CDR2 are SGHDT and YYEEEE. V lost 4 bases to trimming and J lost 5 bases, with 7 bases between them. The covered CDR3 bases are TGTGCCAGCAGCCGGGTTAACAATGAG. Its protein product is CASSRVNNE. In full, the CDR3 reads CASSRVNNEQFF.

On this clone: The observed sequence ends 3 residues before the CDR3 terminus, with the missing tail filled in from the germline J gene. V usage is TRBV19 and J usage is TRBJ1-2, with D possibly TRBD1 on 6 matching bases. Germline V gives CDR1 LNHDA, CDR2 SQIVND (reference sequence). The length of the CDR3 is 14 residues. CDR3 DNA (partial): TGTGCCAGTAGTATGACAGGAGGAGCCTACGAC. Protein sequence: CASSMTGGAYD. In full, the CDR3 is CASSMTGGAYDYTF.

A word on this clone: From the germline J gene comes the end of the CDR3, since the read stops 3 residues before it. V and J are TRBV7-2 and TRBJ2-1; D unresolved. This CDR3 is built from 14 residues. V was cut by 4 bases and J by 5 bases, with 12 bases left in between. The germline V gene has CDR1 SGHTA and CDR2 FQGNSA. The CDR3 bases that were read are TGTGCCAGCAGCTCACCCAGGCTAAACAATGAG. Its protein is CASSSPRLNNE. The entire CDR3 reads CASSSPRLNNEQFF.